The 8 T cell receptor beta chains in this list originate from one sample, sequenced in a study of blood T cell repertoires in COVID-19 (dated by TCRdb to the early 2020s). Libraries were made using the immunoSEQ multiplex PCR assay. TCRdb obtained this table from immuneACCESS and retained in-frame rearrangements with V and J assigned. These tables miss some clones; where compared with another copy, unresolved V genes account for less than half of the shortfall, and the remainder is unexplained. The sample includes about 210,000 clones, with 80% to 90% observed a single time. The ten largest clones add up to approximately 9.2% of the sample. Sequenced: PBMCs or T cells enriched from blood (not recorded which). These receptors were obtained from a man in his forties or fifties who had recovered from COVID-19.

The rearrangement uses TRBV5-1 and TRBJ2-5; TRBD1 matches at 11 bases. The V and J ends lost 2 bases and 9 bases, in that order; junction bases with no gene match: 9. Germline V gives CDR1 SGHRS, CDR2 YFSETQ. This CDR3 region has 15 residues. The CDR3 sequence: CASSLSGTGGMAQYF. The DNA for the CDR3 is TGCGCCAGCAGCTTATCCGGGACAGGGGGGATGGCCCAGTACTTC. The full variable domain, its missing parts supplied by reference TRBV5-1 and TRBJ2-5, is KAGVTQTPRYLIKTRGQQVTLSCSPISGHRSVSWYQQTPGQGLQFLFEYFSETQRNKGNFPGRFSGRQFSNSRSEMNVSTLELGDSALYLCASSLSGTGGMAQYFGPGTRLLVL.

The chain is built from TRBV9 and TRBJ2-3; TRBD2 matches at 12 bases. The J segment lost 4 bases and the V segment lost 4 bases, leaving 4 bases of the junction unmatched. The CDR3 has 15 residues. Germline CDR1 SGDLS, CDR2 YYNGEE. The CDR3 loop is CASSRLAGVADTQYF. In DNA, the CDR3 is TGTGCCAGCAGCCGACTAGCGGGAGTGGCAGATACGCAGTATTTT.

V gene TRBV10-2 combines with J gene TRBJ2-7; D not resolved. This CDR3 region has 13 residues. Germline CDR1 WSHSY, CDR2 SAAADI. V was trimmed by 2 bases and J by 2 bases, leaving 7 bases between them. DNA of the CDR3: TGCGCCAGCAGTGAGGTACAGCCCTACGAGCAGTACTTC. This translates into CASSEVQPYEQYF.

The rearrangement links TRBV10-3 to TRBJ2-7; D is ambiguous. This CDR3 has 13 amino acids. The germline gives CDR1 ENHRY, CDR2 SYGVKD. Trimming shortened V by 2 bases and J by 4 bases, and 9 bases separated the two germline ends. For the CDR3, the DNA is TGTGCCATCAGTGAGGGGCAGGCGTACGAGCAGTACTTC. This gives the protein CAISEGQAYEQYF.

The V gene is TRBV7-9, the J gene TRBJ1-5; 7 positions agree with TRBD1. CDR1 is SEHNR and CDR2 is FQNEAQ in the germline V gene (reference sequence). The CDR3 has 14 residues. Germline trimming cut 5 bases from V and 5 bases from J; bases unmatched to any gene: 6. The CDR3: CASSGQGGDQPQHF. The CDR3 coding sequence is TGTGCCAGCAGCGGCCAGGGGGGAGATCAGCCCCAGCATTTT.

The chain uses TRBV19 and TRBJ2-7; TRBD1 aligns across 9 bases. Germline-derived CDR1 and CDR2 are LNHDA and SQIVND (reference sequence). Trimming took 3 bases from V and 3 from J; bases not matched to a gene: 6. This CDR3 has 15 amino acids. The CDR3 sequence is CASSIRGQGYYEQYF. DNA of the CDR3: TGTGCCAGTAGTATTAGGGGACAGGGTTACTACGAGCAGTACTTC.

The chain is built from TRBV19 and TRBJ2-1, with 7 bases lining up with TRBD1. V trimming: 8 bases; J trimming: 8 bases; junction bases outside the gene matches: 6. This CDR3 is 12 amino acids long. CDR1 LNHDA and CDR2 SQIVND come from the germline V gene (reference sequence). CDR3 amino acids: CASRNRGDEQFF. CDR3 DNA sequence: TGTGCCAGTCGCAACAGGGGCGATGAGCAGTTCTTC.

Of note for this clone: The identical CDR3 is also encoded by other nucleotide sequences in the sample. V usage is TRBV5-1 and J usage is TRBJ1-1; D gene unclear. The CDR3 totals 13 residues. Germline values: CDR1 SGHRS, CDR2 YFSETQ. Trimming removed 0 bases from V and 2 bases from J, with 5 bases in between. DNA for the CDR3: TGCGCCAGCAGCTTGGGGGCCAACACTGAAGCTTTCTTT. Its translation: CASSLGANTEAFF.